Listed below are T cell receptor beta chains from one sample, sequenced in a study of OX40 agonist ivuxolimab in advanced cancers. Assay: immunoSEQ multiplex PCR; the TCRdb copy retains only in-frame clones and omits some. The sample lists approximately 90,000 clones; more than 70% were seen once. The source material was CD4+ or CD8+ T cells sorted from blood, sampled in a trial of the OX40 agonist ivuxolimab. These TCRs come from an adult with an advanced solid tumor such as melanoma, head and neck, liver or kidney cancer. The CDR3 runs from the conserved cysteine through the conserved F or W. Fields, in order: V gene, CDR3 protein.

>TRBV5-1
CASSAWTSGGGRNEQFF
>TRBV30
CAWGSQTGGNSPLHF
>TRBV19
CASSLPGGDNSPLHF
>TRBV2
CASSEKRGNEQFF
>TRBV19
CASKKEMNTEAFF
>TRBV10-3
CATGTGSNYGYTF
>TRBV6-1
CASRITGGYTF
>TRBV29-1
CSVAANTGELFF
>TRBV5-1
CASSLAGTGGWNTEAFF
>TRBV19
CASSKGGTEAFF
>TRBV30
CAWGGGASYNEQFF
>TRBV7-9
CASSQTVGTSGGNEQFF
>TRBV27
CASSLSPGQQETQYF
>TRBV7-2
CASSLRRDGGYTF
>TRBV5-1
CASSPEWAYTGELFF